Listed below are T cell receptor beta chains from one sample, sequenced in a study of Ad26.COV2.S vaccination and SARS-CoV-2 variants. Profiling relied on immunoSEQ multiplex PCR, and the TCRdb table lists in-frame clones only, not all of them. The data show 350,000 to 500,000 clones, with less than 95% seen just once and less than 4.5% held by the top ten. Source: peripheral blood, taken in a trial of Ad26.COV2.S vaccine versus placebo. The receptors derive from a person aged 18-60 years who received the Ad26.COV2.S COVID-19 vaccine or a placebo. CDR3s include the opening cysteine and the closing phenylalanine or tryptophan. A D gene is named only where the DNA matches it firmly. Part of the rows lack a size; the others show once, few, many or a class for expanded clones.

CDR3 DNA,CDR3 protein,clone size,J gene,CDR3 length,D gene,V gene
TGCAGCGGCACGGGGGGCGGGAGGACCCGTGTACTGTCAGATACGCAGTATTTT,CSGTGGGRTRVLSDTQYF,NA,TRBJ2-3,18,TRBD2,TRBV29-1
TGTGCCAGCAGCCAGTCCACCAGACCCGAAACCTACGAGCAGTACTTC,CASSQSTRPETYEQYF,NA,TRBJ2-7,16,NA,TRBV3-1/TRBV3-2
TGTGCCAGCTCAAGGGACAGAACCTACGAGCAGTACTTC,CASSRDRTYEQYF,NA,TRBJ2-7,13,TRBD1,TRBV18
TGTGCCAGCAGTTACCGAGGACTGCCCGTCAATGAGCAGTTCTTC,CASSYRGLPVNEQFF,NA,TRBJ2-1,15,NA,TRBV6-5
TGCGCCAGCAGCCAAGATAGATACTACGAGCAGTACTTC,CASSQDRYYEQYF,NA,TRBJ2-7,13,NA,TRBV4-3
TGTGCCAGCAGTTTAGGAGAGGGCTATGGCTACACCTTC,CASSLGEGYGYTF,few,TRBJ1-2,13,NA,TRBV28
TGTGCCAGCAGCGTAAGACAGGGCCCCACCTACGAGCAGTACTTC,CASSVRQGPTYEQYF,NA,TRBJ2-7,15,TRBD1,TRBV7-3
TGTGCCAGCAGCCAAGAGGCTAGCGTCGGTGCGCAGTATTTT,CASSQEASVGAQYF,NA,TRBJ2-3,14,NA,TRBV3-1/TRBV3-2
TGCAGCGTGGACAGTGGCTACCACATTCAGTACTTC,CSVDSGYHIQYF,NA,TRBJ2-4,12,NA,TRBV29-1
TGTGCCAGTAGTAGGGTTCGAGCTAATAATTCACCCCTCCACTTT,CASSRVRANNSPLHF,NA,TRBJ1-6,15,NA,TRBV19
TGTGCCAGCTCTTCTCGGGACAGGGGGTCCTACGAGCAGTACTTC,CASSSRDRGSYEQYF,once,TRBJ2-7,15,TRBD1,TRBV18
TGTGCCAGCAGTTTATCCCTAGCGGGAGGGCTCGGGGATACGCAGTATTTT,CASSLSLAGGLGDTQYF,NA,TRBJ2-3,17,TRBD2,TRBV28
TGTGCCAGCAGCCAAGAGATGGGGGCGTCAGATACGCAGTATTTT,CASSQEMGASDTQYF,few,TRBJ2-3,15,NA,TRBV4-2
TGTGCCAGCAGCCAAGCAGGGACTAGCGGAACAAGCTACGAGCAGTACTTC,CASSQAGTSGTSYEQYF,NA,TRBJ2-7,17,TRBD2,TRBV3-1/TRBV3-2
TGTGCCAGCAGCCGGGACAGGGGCGGTGGCTACACCTTC,CASSRDRGGGYTF,NA,TRBJ1-2,13,TRBD1,TRBV12-3/TRBV12-4
TGTGCCAGCAGCCAATTGGAACTAGCGGGAGGTTGGGAGCAGTTCTTC,CASSQLELAGGWEQFF,once,TRBJ2-1,16,TRBD2,TRBV16
TGTGCCAGCAGCTCATCAGGGGAGGGTGGCTACACCTTC,CASSSSGEGGYTF,NA,TRBJ1-2,13,NA,TRBV7-9
TGTGCCAGCAGCAAACCCGGGAGTTCCTACAATGAGCAGTTCTTC,CASSKPGSSYNEQFF,NA,TRBJ2-1,15,NA,TRBV7-2
TGTGCCAGCAGTTTCAGCAGGGGCTACGAGCAGTACTTC,CASSFSRGYEQYF,NA,TRBJ2-7,13,NA,TRBV27
TGTGCCACCAGTGACGCTGTGGGGGCCACAACTAATGAAAAACTGTTTTTT,CATSDAVGATTNEKLFF,once,TRBJ1-4,17,NA,TRBV24-1
TGTGCCAGCAGCCTTAGCGGGATATACGAGCAGTACTTC,CASSLSGIYEQYF,NA,TRBJ2-7,13,TRBD2,TRBV5-4
TGCGCCAGCAGCTCCAACCCCAGGGGGCGGGACGAGCAGTACTTC,CASSSNPRGRDEQYF,NA,TRBJ2-7,15,TRBD1,TRBV5-1
TGTGCCAGCACCTCCTTCCCGGGCCCGGAGGGCAATCAGCCCCAGCATTTT,CASTSFPGPEGNQPQHF,NA,TRBJ1-5,17,NA,TRBV28
TGCGCCAGCAGCTTAGAGACTAGCGGGAGTCGAAGTGAGCAGTTCTTC,CASSLETSGSRSEQFF,NA,TRBJ2-1,16,TRBD2,TRBV5-1
TGTGCCATCGTAGGGACAGGAGACACTGAAGCTTTCTTT,CAIVGTGDTEAFF,NA,TRBJ1-1,13,TRBD1,TRBV10-3
TGTGCCAGCAGCCAGACTAGCGGGAGAGGCTACAATGAGCAGTTCTTC,CASSQTSGRGYNEQFF,NA,TRBJ2-1,16,TRBD2,TRBV3-1/TRBV3-2